Sequencing of this TCR beta chain was carried out in a study of STAT3 mutations in large granular lymphocyte leukemia. Study outcomes and limitations: A small but highly pathogenic clone may have been missed. In T-cell large granular lymphocyte leukemia, about half of patients showed multiple immunodominant subclonotypes. After therapy, about 35% of the 18 patients switched clonotypes, all new clones STAT3 wild type. No sample exists from the first appearance of each clone.

Worth noting for this clone: Its antigen remains unidentified.

Each sample's TCRbeta library yielded on average approximately 41,000 productive templates. The method was immunoSEQ multiplex PCR; TCRdb's version includes in-frame clones alone and lacks a portion of them. Among about 24,000 clones listed, about 95% were seen once. J was trimmed by 2 bases and V by 5 bases; bases with no gene match: 9. Germline CDR1 reads PRHDT; CDR2 reads FYEKMQ (reference sequence). The CDR3 runs 15 residues. The sample was peripheral blood mononuclear cells. The chain carries TRBV13 and TRBJ2-7, with 7 positions matching TRBD1. This TCR came from a man between 35 and 55 years old with T-cell large granular lymphocyte leukemia. Some clones in this sample may be carry-over from other donors' samples. The CDR3 DNA is TGTGCCAGCAGCCCCGACAGGGCACGGGCCTACGAGCAGTACTTC. Translating gives CASSPDRARAYEQYF.